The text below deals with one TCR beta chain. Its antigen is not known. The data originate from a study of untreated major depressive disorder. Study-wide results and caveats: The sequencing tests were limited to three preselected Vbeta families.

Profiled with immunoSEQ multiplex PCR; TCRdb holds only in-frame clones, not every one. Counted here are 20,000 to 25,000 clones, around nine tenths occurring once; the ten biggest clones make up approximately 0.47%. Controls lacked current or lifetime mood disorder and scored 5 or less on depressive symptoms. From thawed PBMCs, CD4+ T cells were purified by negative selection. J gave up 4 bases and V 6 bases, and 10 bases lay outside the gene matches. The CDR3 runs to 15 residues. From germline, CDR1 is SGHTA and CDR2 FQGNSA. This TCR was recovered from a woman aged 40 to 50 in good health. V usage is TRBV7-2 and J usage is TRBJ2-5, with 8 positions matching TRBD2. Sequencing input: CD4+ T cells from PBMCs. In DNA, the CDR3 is TGTGCCAGCAGTTTTAAAGCGGGGGTGAGAGAGACCCAGTACTTC. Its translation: CASSFKAGVRETQYF.